This entry is about one T cell receptor (beta chain). The data stem from a study of blood T cell repertoires in COVID-19. The wider study: Nucleic acid was either cDNA or gDNA, and it came from T cells, B-cell-depleted T cells, or PBMCs.

Assay: immunoSEQ multiplex PCR; the TCRdb copy retains only in-frame clones and omits some. This table has nearly 45,000 clones, under 90% appearing once. This sequence was found in a human donor in a cohort sampled during active COVID-19. Sample: peripheral blood.

CDR3 in DNA: TGTGCCAGCAGCATCTTAGGACAGGTCACAGATACGCAGTATTTT. It codes for CASSILGQVTDTQYF. The chain combines TRBV7-9 with TRBJ2-3; 7 nucleotides agree with TRBD1. This CDR3 is 15 amino acids long. Looked up from germline, CDR1 is SEHNR and CDR2 is FQNEAQ (reference sequence). V dropped 5 bases and J dropped 2; count of bases not matched to a gene: 7. The full variable domain, completed using reference TRBV7-9 and TRBJ2-3, is DTGVSQNPRHKITKRGQNVTFRCDPISEHNRLYWYRQTLGQGPEFLTYFQNEAQLEKSRLLSDRFSAERPKGSFSTLEIQRTEQGDSAMYLCASSILGQVTDTQYFGPGTRLTVL.